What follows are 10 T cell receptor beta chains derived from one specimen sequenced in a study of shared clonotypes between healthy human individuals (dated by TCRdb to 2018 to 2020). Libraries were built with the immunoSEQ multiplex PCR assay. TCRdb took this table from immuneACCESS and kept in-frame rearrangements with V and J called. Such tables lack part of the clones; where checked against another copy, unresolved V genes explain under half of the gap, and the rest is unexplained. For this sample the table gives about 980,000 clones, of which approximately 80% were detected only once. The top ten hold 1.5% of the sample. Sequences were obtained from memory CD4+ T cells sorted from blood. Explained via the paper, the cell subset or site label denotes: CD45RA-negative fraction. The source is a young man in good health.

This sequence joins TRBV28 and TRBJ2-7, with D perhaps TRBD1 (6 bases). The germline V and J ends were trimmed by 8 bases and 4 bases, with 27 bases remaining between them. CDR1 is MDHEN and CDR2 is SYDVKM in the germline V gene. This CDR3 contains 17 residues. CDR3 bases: TGTGCCAGCTCAGTTTCCCTTGGGGGCAGGGGAACTTACGAGCAGTACTTC. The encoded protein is CASSVSLGGRGTYEQYF.

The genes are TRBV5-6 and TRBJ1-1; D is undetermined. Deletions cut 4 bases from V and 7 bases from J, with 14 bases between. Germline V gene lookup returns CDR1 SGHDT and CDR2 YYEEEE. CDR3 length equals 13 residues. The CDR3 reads CASSPSPDLEAFF. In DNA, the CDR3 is TGTGCCAGCAGCCCGAGTCCCGACCTTGAAGCTTTCTTT.

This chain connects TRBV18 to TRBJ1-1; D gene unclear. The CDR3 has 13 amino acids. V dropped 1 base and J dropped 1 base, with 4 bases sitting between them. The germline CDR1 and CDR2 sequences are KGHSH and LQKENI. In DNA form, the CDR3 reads TGTGCCAGCTCACCACAGGAGAACACTGAAGCTTTCTTT. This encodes CASSPQENTEAFF.

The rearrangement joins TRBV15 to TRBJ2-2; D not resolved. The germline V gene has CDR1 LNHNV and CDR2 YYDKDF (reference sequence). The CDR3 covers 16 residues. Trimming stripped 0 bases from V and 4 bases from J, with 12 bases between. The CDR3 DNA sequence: TGTGCCACCAGCAGAGAAGGTCGGACCCTCACCGGGGAGCTGTTTTTT. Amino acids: CATSREGRTLTGELFF.

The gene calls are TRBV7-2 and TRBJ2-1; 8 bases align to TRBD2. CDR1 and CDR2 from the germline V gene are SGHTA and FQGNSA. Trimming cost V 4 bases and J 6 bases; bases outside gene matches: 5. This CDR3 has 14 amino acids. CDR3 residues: CASSSAGVANEQFF. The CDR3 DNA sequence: TGTGCCAGCAGCTCAGCGGGGGTGGCCAATGAGCAGTTCTTC.

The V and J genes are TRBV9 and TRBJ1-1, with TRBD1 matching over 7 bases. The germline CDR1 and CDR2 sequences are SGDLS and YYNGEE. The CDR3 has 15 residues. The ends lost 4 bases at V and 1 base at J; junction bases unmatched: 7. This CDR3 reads CASSPTDRRNTEAFF. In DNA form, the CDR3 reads TGTGCCAGCAGCCCCACGGACAGGCGGAACACTGAAGCTTTCTTT.

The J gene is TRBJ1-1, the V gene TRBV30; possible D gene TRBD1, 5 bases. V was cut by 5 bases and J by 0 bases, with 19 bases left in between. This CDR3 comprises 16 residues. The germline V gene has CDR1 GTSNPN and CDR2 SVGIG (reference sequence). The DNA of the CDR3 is TGTGCCTGGGGCGGTACGAGACAGCGCATGAACACTGAAGCTTTCTTT. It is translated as CAWGGTRQRMNTEAFF.

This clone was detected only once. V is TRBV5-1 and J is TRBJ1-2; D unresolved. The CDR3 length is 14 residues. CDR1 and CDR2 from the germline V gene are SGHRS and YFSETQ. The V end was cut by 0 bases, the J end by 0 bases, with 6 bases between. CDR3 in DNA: TGCGCCAGCAGCTTGGAGTTGGCTAACTATGGCTACACCTTC. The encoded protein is CASSLELANYGYTF.

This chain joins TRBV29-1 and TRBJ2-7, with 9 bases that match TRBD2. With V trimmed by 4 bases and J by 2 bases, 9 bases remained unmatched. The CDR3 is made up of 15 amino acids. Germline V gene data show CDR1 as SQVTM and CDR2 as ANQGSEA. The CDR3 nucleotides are TGCAGCGTTGGGGATAGCGGGAGTATCGCCTACGAGCAGTACTTC. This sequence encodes CSVGDSGSIAYEQYF.

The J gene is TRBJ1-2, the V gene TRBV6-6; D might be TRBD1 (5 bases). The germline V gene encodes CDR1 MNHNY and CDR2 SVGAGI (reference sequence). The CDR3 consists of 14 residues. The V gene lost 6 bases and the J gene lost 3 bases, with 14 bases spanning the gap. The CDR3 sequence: CASRRLLGDYGYTF. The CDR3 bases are TGTGCCAGCAGACGCCTGTTAGGGGACTATGGCTACACCTTC.